This T cell receptor (beta chain) is drawn from a study of cytomegalovirus exposure and HLA in healthy donors. The CDR3 length is 14 residues. Germline assignment: CDR1 MNHEY and CDR2 SMNVEV (reference sequence). Trimming took 3 bases from V and 2 from J, leaving 11 bases between them. PCR amplification relied on 60 Vbeta primers (plus 13 Jbeta primers). Authors' analysis steps: Later, 80 million or so unique TCR beta chains were counted in an analysis, and roughly 11 million of them were shared. Here immunoSEQ multiplex PCR was the method, and the copy in TCRdb shows in-frame clones only, minus some. V and J calls and clone size are those listed in that table; D and trimming were worked out from the DNA. The data hold roughly 150,000 clones, with roughly 85% observed a single time.

The clonotype comes from a woman aged 18-35 years in good health and CMV-seronegative. The sequenced material came from PBMCs. V and J are TRBV27 and TRBJ2-7, with D possibly matching TRBD2 (6 bases). The DNA for the CDR3 is TGTGCCAGCAGTTTCCCCGGGGGAACCTACGAGCAGTACTTC. It is translated as CASSFPGGTYEQYF.